Listed below are T cell receptor beta chains from one sample, sequenced in a study of quantifying T cell responses using KT2 cells. TCRdb redid the calling of the UMI-ligation and nested PCR reads with MiXCR, one entry per CDR3 protein. The sample has 50,000 to 70,000 distinct CDR3 sequences, 10% to 15% seen once; the top ten hold about 9%. The sample was PBMCs spiked with cells of the T cell clone KT2. These receptors came from a human donor. Both conserved end residues are part of each CDR3. A D gene is named only where the DNA matches it firmly. Size tells how often a clone was seen (once, few, many) or the class of an expanded clone, and some rows leave it out.

D gene | J gene | V gene | clone size | CDR3 DNA | CDR3 protein
TRBD1 | TRBJ1-1 | TRBV5-1 | few | TGCGCCAGCAAACCGACAGGGCTGAGGACTGAAGCTTTCTTT | CASKPTGLRTEAFF
NA | TRBJ1-2 | TRBV7-2 | many | TGTGCCAGCAGCTTATGGTCGTGGGATGGCTACACCTTC | CASSLWSWDGYTF
NA | TRBJ1-1 | TRBV12-2 | many | TGTGCAAGTCGTCTTGACAGGCCTGGCTGGACTGAAGCTTTCTTT | CASRLDRPGWTEAFF
TRBD2 | TRBJ2-3 | TRBV4-2 | few | TGTGCCAGCAGCCAAAGACCAGCGGGGGGGCGTGGCACAGATACGCAGTATTTT | CASSQRPAGGRGTDTQYF
NA | TRBJ1-5 | TRBV13 | NA | TGTGCCAGCAGCTTAGGGGGGGGCAGACGCAATCAGCCCCAGCATTTT | CASSLGGGRRNQPQHF
NA | TRBJ2-3 | TRBV10-3 | few | TGTGCCAGCCGCGGGGCCAACACAGATACGCAGTATTTT | CASRGANTDTQYF
NA | TRBJ2-3 | TRBV7-3 | NA | TGTGCCAGCAGCTTAAGTGGAGGTCCCACCACAGATACGCAGTATTTT | CASSLSGGPTTDTQYF
TRBD2 | TRBJ2-1 | TRBV28 | few | TGTGCCAGCAGGCCACTAGCGGGAGGGCCCGGGGCCTACAATGAGCAGTTCTTC | CASRPLAGGPGAYNEQFF
NA | TRBJ1-6 | TRBV24-1 | NA | TGTGCCACCCTTGAAAAAGGGGATTCACCCCTCCACTTT | CATLEKGDSPLHF
NA | TRBJ2-5 | TRBV11-2 | NA | TGTGCCAGCAGCTTAGTGACAACACTGCCACAAGAGACCCAGTACTTC | CASSLVTTLPQETQYF
NA | TRBJ1-1 | TRBV30 | NA | TGTGCCTGGAGCGAAAGGAACACTGAAGCTTTCTTT | CAWSERNTEAFF
TRBD1 | TRBJ2-7 | TRBV7-2 | NA | TGTGCCAGCAGCCCAAATGGACAGGACCACTACGAGCAGTACTTC | CASSPNGQDHYEQYF
TRBD1 | TRBJ1-4 | TRBV18 | NA | TGTGCCAGCTCACCACTCGGACAGGGTAATGAAAAACTGTTTTTT | CASSPLGQGNEKLFF
NA | TRBJ2-3 | TRBV5-4 | NA | TGTGCCAGCAGCTCTCCTAGCGACACAGATACGCAGTATTTT | CASSSPSDTDTQYF
TRBD2 | TRBJ2-1 | TRBV20-1 | NA | TGCAGTGCTAGAGATCTTGCTAGCGGGAGTATCAATGAGCAGTTCTTC | CSARDLASGSINEQFF
TRBD2 | TRBJ2-4 | TRBV11-2 | few | TGTGCCAGCAGCCTAGGACTAGCGGGGGCTTCAGCCAAAAACATTCAGTACTTC | CASSLGLAGASAKNIQYF
TRBD1 | TRBJ2-7 | TRBV6-1 | NA | TGTGCCAGCAGTGAAGCTTCCGGGACAGGAGCCTACGAGCAGTACTTC | CASSEASGTGAYEQYF
TRBD1 | TRBJ2-2 | TRBV12-3/TRBV12-4 | NA | TGTGCCAGCAGTCCACGGGACAGATTAAACACCGGGGAGCTGTTTTTT | CASSPRDRLNTGELFF
TRBD1 | TRBJ1-1 | TRBV7-2 | few | TGTGCCAGCAGAGTTCAACAGGGGGGGGGCACTGAAGCTTTCTTT | CASRVQQGGGTEAFF
NA | TRBJ2-3 | TRBV12-3/TRBV12-4 | NA | TGTGCCAGCAAGGGGGGGGCCACAGATACGCAGTATTTT | CASKGGATDTQYF
NA | TRBJ2-1 | TRBV20-1 | many | TGCAGTGCTGCAGACAATGAGCAGTTCTTC | CSAADNEQFF
NA | TRBJ1-2 | TRBV6-2/TRBV6-3 | NA | TGTGCCAGCAAAAGGGGACACAATTATGGCTACACCTTC | CASKRGHNYGYTF
NA | TRBJ1-6 | TRBV5-1 | NA | TGCGCCAGCAGCTTGTCCCTGGCGCCTAATTCACCCCTCCACTTT | CASSLSLAPNSPLHF
NA | TRBJ2-6 | TRBV6-5 | few | TGTGCCAGCAGTTACTCGAGGAGGGGCTCTGGGGCCAACGTCCTGACTTTC | CASSYSRRGSGANVLTF
NA | TRBJ2-5 | TRBV4-2 | few | TGTGCCAGCAGCCAAGATTCTGGGACCCAGTACTTC | CASSQDSGTQYF
TRBD2 | TRBJ2-1 | TRBV28 | NA | TGTGCCAGCAGTCCGACTAACGGGGGGGACAATGAGCAGTTCTTC | CASSPTNGGDNEQFF
NA | TRBJ1-3 | TRBV6-5 | NA | TGTGCCAGCAGCCCCCGCTCTGGAAACACCATATATTTT | CASSPRSGNTIYF
NA | TRBJ2-3 | TRBV25-1 | many | TGTGCCAGCAGTGCTATAGCGGCTACGCAGTATTTT | CASSAIAATQYF
NA | TRBJ1-1 | TRBV18 | few | TGTGCCAGCTCACCGCTGGGTGGGGCAGGCCAGACGCTCTTT | CASSPLGGAGQTLF
TRBD2 | TRBJ2-7 | TRBV12-3/TRBV12-4 | NA | TGTGCCAGCAGTCCCTTAGCGGGGGACTACGAGCAGTACTTC | CASSPLAGDYEQYF
NA | TRBJ2-1 | TRBV24-1 | NA | TGTGCCACCAGTGTTTCGGCGGAGAACTACAATGAGCAGTTCTTC | CATSVSAENYNEQFF
NA | TRBJ1-1 | TRBV9 | few | TGTGCCAGCAGCCGTGGGGGGTCGGCTCTAAACACTGAAGCTTTCTTT | CASSRGGSALNTEAFF
NA | TRBJ1-1 | TRBV10-3 | many | TGTGCCATCAGTGACCCCTACCATCAGACAGGACACACTGAAGCTTTCTTT | CAISDPYHQTGHTEAFF
TRBD2 | TRBJ2-7 | TRBV4-1 | many | TGCGCCAGCAGCCAATATTTAGCGTTGCGGGAGAAAAACGAGCAGTACTTC | CASSQYLALREKNEQYF
TRBD1 | TRBJ1-1 | TRBV6-5 | NA | TGTGCCAGCAGTTTACAGGGGGCTTGGGCTGAAGCTTTCTTT | CASSLQGAWAEAFF
NA | TRBJ2-2 | TRBV6-2/TRBV6-3 | few | TGTGCCAGCAGTTACGACTCGAACACCGGGGAGCTGTTTTTT | CASSYDSNTGELFF
TRBD1 | TRBJ1-5 | TRBV12-3/TRBV12-4 | few | TGTGCCAGCACCAGGGGGAGTAGCAATCAGCCCCAGCATTTT | CASTRGSSNQPQHF